This T cell receptor (beta chain) was sequenced during a study of blood T cell repertoires in COVID-19. Study at large: Spain, Italy and the United States supplied samples that represented acute and convalescent COVID-19. T cells, B-cell-depleted T cells, or PBMCs supplied cDNA or gDNA.

Original analysis: The authors estimated nucleated cell counts from reference gene primer amplification. The assay was immunoSEQ multiplex PCR, and TCRdb's table has in-frame clones only and misses some. V, J and clone size are those of that table, while D and trimming were read from the DNA. The sample lists 150,000 to 200,000 clones, roughly 93% occurring once. V was clipped by 3 bases and J by 15 bases, with 15 bases between them. Germline V gives CDR1 KGHSH, CDR2 LQKENI. The length of the CDR3 is 12 residues. The sample taken for sequencing was peripheral blood. The rearrangement links TRBV18 to TRBJ1-5, with a possible D match to TRBD1 (5 bases). This sequence originates from a man in his late teens or twenties with acute or convalescent COVID-19. The CDR3 loop reads CASSPEGSRRHF. CDR3 sequence (DNA): TGTGCCAGCTCACCGGAGGGGAGCCGAAGGCATTTT.